The sample holds a few counts of the clone carrying this T cell receptor beta chain. This entry belongs to a study of blood T cell repertoires in COVID-19. Study-wide background: Acute and convalescent COVID-19 samples came from the United States, Italy and Spain.

Measured with immunoSEQ multiplex PCR; TCRdb has only the in-frame clones, and not every one. The data contain a few hundred thousand clones, 85% to 90% of them singletons. Germline V lookup: CDR1 MNHNY, CDR2 SVGAGI (reference sequence). With 3 bases removed from V and 0 bases from J, the gap between germline ends came to 5 bases. CDR3 length equals 14 residues. The genes are TRBV6-6 and TRBJ1-4; unclear D gene. Sequenced material: peripheral blood. The source is a young woman with COVID-19, enrolled during active disease. The CDR3 reads CASSYQSTNEKLFF. CDR3 bases: TGTGCCAGCAGTTATCAGTCAACTAATGAAAAACTGTTTTTT.